One sample yielded the 15 T cell receptor beta chains listed below, sequenced in a study of control samples from healthy donors and cancer patients. Sequencing was performed with immunoSEQ multiplex PCR; in TCRdb, only in-frame clones are kept and a portion is missing. The sample records around 80,000 clones, 88% being singletons. Sequencing was performed on blood. The source is a woman between 45 and 65 years old in good health.

The rearrangement joins TRBV10-3 to TRBJ2-3; TRBD2 is a possible D gene (7 bases). The germline CDR1 and CDR2 sequences are ENHRY and SYGVKD. There are 15 residues in the CDR3. V gave up 2 bases and J gave up 1 base, with 10 bases separating them. This CDR3 reads CAISERGAGTDTQYF. The CDR3 coding sequence is TGTGCCATCAGTGAGCGGGGGGCTGGCACAGATACGCAGTATTTT.

The J gene is TRBJ2-1, the V gene TRBV19; D possibly corresponds to TRBD2 (6 bases). V was cut by 4 bases and J by 2 bases, with 18 bases left in between. The CDR3 consists of 17 residues. CDR1 is LNHDA and CDR2 is SQIVND in the germline V gene (reference sequence). The CDR3 is CASSKAGGDLTYNEQFF. The CDR3 bases are TGTGCCAGTAGTAAGGCCGGGGGTGACCTCACCTACAATGAGCAGTTCTTC.

The V gene is TRBV12-3 or TRBV12-4, the J gene TRBJ2-7; a possible D gene is TRBD1 (7 bases). Between the trimmed V and J ends, which lost 4 bases and 10 bases, there was a span of 11 bases. This CDR3 contains 11 residues. In DNA, the CDR3 is TGTGCCAGCAGTTGGGGGGACAGTCAGTACTTC. Its translation: CASSWGDSQYF.

The chain recombines TRBV5-1 with TRBJ2-5; 10 bases fit TRBD2. Germline V lookup: CDR1 SGHRS, CDR2 YFSETQ. Germline trimming cut 4 bases from V and 5 bases from J; bases unmatched to any gene: 8. The CDR3 is made up of 15 amino acids. This chain's CDR3 is CASSDPSGGAETQYF. In DNA form, the CDR3 reads TGCGCCAGCAGCGACCCTAGCGGGGGCGCTGAGACCCAGTACTTC. The full variable domain, with the rest looked up from reference TRBV5-1 and TRBJ2-5, is KAGVTQTPRYLIKTRGQQVTLSCSPISGHRSVSWYQQTPGQGLQFLFEYFSETQRNKGNFPGRFSGRQFSNSRSEMNVSTLELGDSALYLCASSDPSGGAETQYFGPGTRLLVL.

The rearrangement uses TRBV30 and TRBJ1-4; 7 positions match TRBD1. The CDR3 contains 15 residues. Germline values: CDR1 GTSNPN, CDR2 SVGIG (reference sequence). J gave up 8 bases and V 1 base, and 10 bases lay outside the gene matches. Written as DNA, the CDR3 is TGTGCCTGGAGTGCGATTGACAGGGTGGACGAAAAACTGTTTTTT. This translates into CAWSAIDRVDEKLFF.

The chain couples TRBV29-1 to TRBJ2-1, with a tentative D call TRBD1 (6 bases). This CDR3 has 13 amino acids. Germline V gene data show CDR1 as SQVTM and CDR2 as ANQGSEA. Trimming took off 4 bases at V and 1 base at J, with 8 bases between the two ends. The CDR3 DNA is TGCAGCGTTGCAGGGGTATCCTACAATGAGCAGTTCTTC. Its protein is CSVAGVSYNEQFF.

The table lists this clone with a count of one. This chain links TRBV4-2 with TRBJ2-6; TRBD2 might be the D (6 bases). Germline values: CDR1 LGHNA, CDR2 YNFKEQ. This CDR3 contains 18 residues. Trimming took off 0 bases at V and 1 base at J, with 13 bases between the two ends. This CDR3 reads CASSQDPLGGSGANVLTF. The CDR3 DNA reads as TGTGCCAGCAGCCAAGATCCCTTGGGGGGATCTGGGGCCAACGTCCTGACTTTC.

The rearrangement uses TRBV29-1 and TRBJ1-5; D is undetermined. The CDR3 extends over 13 amino acids. Germline loops: CDR1 SQVTM, CDR2 ANQGSEA. V gave up 7 bases and J gave up 0 bases, with 10 bases separating them. CDR3 loop: CSAGLGSNQPQHF. CDR3 DNA: TGCAGCGCTGGGCTAGGTAGCAATCAGCCCCAGCATTTT.

The rearrangement links TRBV2 to TRBJ2-3, with D possibly being TRBD2 (6 bases). Trimming took 3 bases from V and 1 from J, leaving 8 bases between them. Looked up from germline, CDR1 is SNHLY and CDR2 is FYNNEI. This CDR3 has 14 residues. The CDR3 loop reads CASSERGGTDTQYF. CDR3 DNA sequence: TGTGCCAGCAGTGAGCGGGGAGGCACAGATACGCAGTATTTT.

This clone has just a few counts. The J gene is TRBJ1-1, the V gene TRBV3-1 (or the pseudogene TRBV3-2), with a weak D call TRBD1 (6 bases). V was pared by 1 base and J by 11 bases, with 11 bases between. Germline V gene data show CDR1 as LGHDT and CDR2 as YNNKEL (reference sequence). This CDR3 is 12 amino acids long. The CDR3 spells CASSQAGVSAFF. DNA for the CDR3: TGTGCCAGCAGCCAAGCAGGGGTATCGGCTTTCTTT.

Only one count was recorded for this clone. This chain joins TRBV7-2 and TRBJ1-1; D may be TRBD1 (5 bases). Germline CDR1 SGHTA, CDR2 FQGNSA. V shed 4 bases and J shed 11 bases, with 17 bases lying between them. The CDR3 extends over 13 amino acids. The CDR3: CASSSWGKEGAFF. CDR3 bases: TGTGCCAGCAGCTCCTGGGGCAAAGAAGGCGCTTTCTTT.

The J gene is TRBJ2-7, the V gene TRBV11-2; D uncertain. The CDR3 has 12 amino acids. CDR1 is SGHAT, CDR2 FQNNGV, per germline. Trimming took 1 base from V and 3 from J, leaving 4 bases between them. The CDR3 coding sequence is TGTGCCAGCAGCTTAGTGATCTACGAGCAGTACTTC. The encoded protein is CASSLVIYEQYF.

This clone was counted a few times. V and J are TRBV18 and TRBJ1-5, with no clear D. Germline V gene data show CDR1 as KGHSH and CDR2 as LQKENI. This CDR3 has 13 residues. Deletions cut 8 bases from V and 4 bases from J, with 12 bases between. CDR3 nucleotides: TGTGCCAGCGGAAAGGGCGCAAATCAGCCCCAGCATTTT. Encoded protein: CASGKGANQPQHF.

V usage is TRBV5-1 and J usage is TRBJ2-3; TRBD1 is a possible D gene (6 bases). The V and J ends lost 4 bases and 0 bases respectively, with 12 bases between them. The germline V gene has CDR1 SGHRS and CDR2 YFSETQ. The CDR3 totals 15 residues. The CDR3 reads CASSVRQVSTDTQYF. The CDR3 DNA follows: TGCGCCAGCAGCGTCCGACAGGTTAGCACAGATACGCAGTATTTT.

V and J are TRBV6-1 and TRBJ1-1; 7 nucleotides agree with TRBD1. This CDR3 has 15 residues. The V segment lost 2 bases and the J segment 2 bases; nucleotides outside the gene matches: 5. Germline loops: CDR1 MNHNS, CDR2 SASEGT. CDR3: CASSESGTANTEAFF. Written as DNA, the CDR3 is TGTGCCAGCAGTGAATCCGGGACAGCAAACACTGAAGCTTTCTTT.